Shown below are 3 T cell receptor beta chains from a single sample sequenced in a study of regulatory T cells in long-lasting Graves disease. Time point described: persistent/refractory GD, antithyroid drugs over 5 years with positive TRAb. PBMC RNA was the source of the TCR library. CDR3 regions were amplified by Arm-PCR using iRepertoire HTBI primers to build TCR beta libraries. TCRdb re-called the multiplex PCR reads with MiXCR, one entry per CDR3 protein. The profile shows over 650,000 distinct CDR3 sequences, around 30% of them singletons. The sequenced sample was peripheral blood mononuclear cells (PBMCs), obtained when the disease was refractory, from a patient treated with antithyroid drugs. Receptors were obtained from a female donor with Graves disease.

The rearrangement joins TRBV12-3 or TRBV12-4 to TRBJ1-5; D is unclear. The length of the CDR3 is 14 residues. The V end was cut by 6 bases, the J end by 3 bases, with 12 bases between. The CDR3 here is CASRLLGFNQPQHF. The CDR3 bases are TGTGCCAGCAGACTTCTGGGCTTCAATCAGCCCCAGCATTTT.

This clonotype was observed many times. This rearrangement joins TRBV6-1 to TRBJ1-1; D gene unclear. In germline, CDR1 is MNHNS, CDR2 SASEGT. V was cut by 2 bases and J by 1 base, with 8 bases left in between. The CDR3 has 14 amino acids. CDR3 bases: TGTGCCAGCAGTGAAAGGGCAGGGAACACTGAAGCTTTCTTT. It translates to CASSERAGNTEAFF.

This chain uses TRBV7-8 with TRBJ1-1; perhaps TRBD1 as D (6 bases). The V gene's germline CDR1 is SGHVS and CDR2 FQNEAQ. V lost 1 base and J lost 1, with 10 bases in between. This CDR3 spans 15 amino acids. CDR3 in amino acids: CASSLGGGRNTEAFF. The CDR3 DNA reads TGTGCCAGCAGCTTAGGCGGGGGGCGGAACACTGAAGCTTTCTTT.